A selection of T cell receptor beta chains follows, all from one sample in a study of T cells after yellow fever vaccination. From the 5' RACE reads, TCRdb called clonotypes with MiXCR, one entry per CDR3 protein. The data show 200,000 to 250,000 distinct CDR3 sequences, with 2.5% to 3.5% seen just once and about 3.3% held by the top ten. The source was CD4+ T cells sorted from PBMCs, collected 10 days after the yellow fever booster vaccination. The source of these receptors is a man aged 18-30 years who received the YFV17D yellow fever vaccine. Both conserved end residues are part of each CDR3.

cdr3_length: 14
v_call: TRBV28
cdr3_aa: CASNPFPPHQPQHF

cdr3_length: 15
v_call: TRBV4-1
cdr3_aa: CASSSPVERTDTQYF

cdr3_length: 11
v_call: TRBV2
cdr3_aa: CASTRTGELFF

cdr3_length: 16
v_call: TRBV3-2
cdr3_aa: CASKRRVTRSLYGYTF

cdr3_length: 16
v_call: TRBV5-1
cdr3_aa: CASSLSGGVSGETQYF

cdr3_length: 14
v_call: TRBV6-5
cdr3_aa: CASSYQGYTGELFF

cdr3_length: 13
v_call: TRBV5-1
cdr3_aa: CASSAPGADTQYF

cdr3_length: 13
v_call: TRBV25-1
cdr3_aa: CASRDSGFTEAFF

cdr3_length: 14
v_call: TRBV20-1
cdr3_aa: CSARNRGGVKGYTF

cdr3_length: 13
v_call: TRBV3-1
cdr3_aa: CASSQLGGQPQHF

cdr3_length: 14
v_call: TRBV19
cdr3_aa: CASSRTDRNTEAFF

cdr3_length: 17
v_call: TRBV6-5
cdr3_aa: CASSLTSGRSGANVLTF

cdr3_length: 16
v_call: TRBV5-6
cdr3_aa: CASSPPSGSWAETQYF

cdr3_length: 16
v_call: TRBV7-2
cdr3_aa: CASSFYGGPGTDTQYF

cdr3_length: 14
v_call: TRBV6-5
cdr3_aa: CASSYSRGNYGYTF

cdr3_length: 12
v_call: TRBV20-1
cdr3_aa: CSVWGNSYEQYF

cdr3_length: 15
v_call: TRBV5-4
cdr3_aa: CASSLGGGQGDTQYF

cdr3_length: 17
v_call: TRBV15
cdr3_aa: CATSRDLPGQGDDTQYF

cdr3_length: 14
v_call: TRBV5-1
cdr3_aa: CASSLSGQGETQYF

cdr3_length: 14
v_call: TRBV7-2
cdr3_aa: CGSSLGPSTDTQYF

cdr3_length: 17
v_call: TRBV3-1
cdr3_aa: CASSAPGLWSSYNEQFF

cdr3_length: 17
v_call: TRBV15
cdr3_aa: CATSIRLPQGRNEKLFF

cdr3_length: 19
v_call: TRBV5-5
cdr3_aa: CASSPRRYSPVTISETQYF

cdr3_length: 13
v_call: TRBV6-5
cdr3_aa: CASGDRGQAEAFF

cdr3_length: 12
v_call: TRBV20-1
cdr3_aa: CSARRESGKLFF

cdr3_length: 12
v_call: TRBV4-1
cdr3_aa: CASSQHNQPQHF

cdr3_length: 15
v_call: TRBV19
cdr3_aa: CASSITGQGGSPLHF

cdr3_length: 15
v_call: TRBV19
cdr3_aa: CASSIDRLADQPQHF

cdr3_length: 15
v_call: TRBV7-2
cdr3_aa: CASSLQGGSEEKLFF

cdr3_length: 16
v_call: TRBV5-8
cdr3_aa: CASSSDALTREETQYF

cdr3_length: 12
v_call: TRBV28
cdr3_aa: CASRGTTDTQYF

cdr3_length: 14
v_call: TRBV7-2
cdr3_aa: CASTWGASGETQYF

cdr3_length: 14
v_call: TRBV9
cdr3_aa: CASSVRDIQETQYF

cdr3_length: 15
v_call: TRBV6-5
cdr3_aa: CASSYRGGLGDTQYF

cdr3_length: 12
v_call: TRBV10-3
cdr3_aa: CAISEVGAWQFF

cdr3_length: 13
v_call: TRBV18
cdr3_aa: CASSPTAGSEAFF

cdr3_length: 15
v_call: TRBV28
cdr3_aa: CASRGWGTGANVLTF

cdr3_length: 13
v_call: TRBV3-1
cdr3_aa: CASSPGGTGELFF

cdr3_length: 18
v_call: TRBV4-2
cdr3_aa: CASSQETSGGANENIQYF

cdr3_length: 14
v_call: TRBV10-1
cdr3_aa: CASSEFDSGETQYF

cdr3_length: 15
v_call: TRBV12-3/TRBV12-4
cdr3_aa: CASTSGDPTNTEAFF

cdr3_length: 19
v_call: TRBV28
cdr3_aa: CASRSRLQTGTDSNQPQHF

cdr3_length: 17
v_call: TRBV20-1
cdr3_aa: CSARQEQGRWGNQPQHF

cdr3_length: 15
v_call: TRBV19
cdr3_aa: CASSRTGRGEETQYF

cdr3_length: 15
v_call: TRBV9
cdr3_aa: CASSVAPSSSETQYF

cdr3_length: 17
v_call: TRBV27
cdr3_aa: CASRLGTGGFTLAEAFF

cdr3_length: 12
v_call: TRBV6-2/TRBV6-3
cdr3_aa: CASSSTGIEQFF

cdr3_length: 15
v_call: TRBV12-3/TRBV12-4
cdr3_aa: CASSLGSGLAETQYF

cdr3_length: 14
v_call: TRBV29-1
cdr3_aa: CSVGTETQNTEAFF

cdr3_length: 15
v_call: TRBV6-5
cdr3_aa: CASSYPSTGVAPLHF

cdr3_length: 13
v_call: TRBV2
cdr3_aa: CASSDVGGETQYF

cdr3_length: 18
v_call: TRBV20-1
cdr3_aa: CSARTPTSGGWYTGELFF

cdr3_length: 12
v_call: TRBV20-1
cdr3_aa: CSASYNPDTQYF

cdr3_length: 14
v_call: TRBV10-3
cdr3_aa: CAISESINTGELFF

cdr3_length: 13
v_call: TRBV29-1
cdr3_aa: CSAGAGQEETQYF